This entry concerns a single T cell receptor (beta chain). This entry belongs to a study of beta chain features in type 1 diabetes. Germline V gene data show CDR1 as MGHDK and CDR2 as SYGVNS. This CDR3 region has 12 residues. The V gene lost 1 base and the J gene lost 5 bases, with 6 bases spanning the gap. Reverse transcription of all isolated RNA meant that expressed TCRB transcripts were sequenced. The method was immunoSEQ multiplex PCR; TCRdb's version includes in-frame clones alone and lacks a portion of them. The data show about 24,000 clones, with roughly three quarters seen just once and over 2% held by the top ten.

The source is a woman aged 35 to 49 in good health. Sample: Tregs from blood. V gene TRBV25-1 combines with J gene TRBJ2-7; possibly TRBD2 for D (5 bases). The CDR3 nucleotides are TGTGCCAGCAGTGAATCGAGGGACGAGCAGTACTTC. The encoded protein is CASSESRDEQYF.